This TCR beta chain was observed in a study of blood T cell repertoires in COVID-19 (dated by TCRdb to about 2020). With respect to the entire study: The collaborator samples originated in the United States, Italy and Spain and spanned the acute and convalescent phases of COVID-19. A de-identified subject ID, COVID-19 status, age in years and sex were almost always included in the sample metadata. HLA class I and class II types, where available, came from metadata supplied by the sample provider rather than from assay-based typing. The prospective study material was composed of cDNA or gDNA derived from T cells, B-cell-depleted T cells, or PBMCs. The repertoires were released in a freely available public database intended as a resource for research on the immune response to SARS-CoV-2. Deeply sampled blood TCRbeta repertoires from subjects exposed to, actively infected with, or recovered from COVID-19 were included in the dataset. The samples were drawn from the first 160 participants of the ongoing ImmuneRACE study and from 1,200 or so subjects provided by 6 global collaborators. The full study reports these points: The quantity of clinical and demographic metadata differed by source and by participant and was supplied without curation.

In the case of this clone: No antigen is known for it. No base quality information exists; no much larger clone differs at one position.

A second Seattle source provided samples from volunteer blood donors who had recovered from COVID-19. Whole blood was collected in K2EDTA tubes by collaborating institutions according to the institutions' own protocols. For TCRbeta analysis, collaborator samples were shipped as frozen whole blood, as isolated PBMCs, or as DNA extracted from either sample type. TCRbeta CDR3 regions were amplified from genomic DNA by means of the immunoSEQ Assay, a bias-controlled multiplex PCR. The paper's data handling went like this. Within the assay, amplification of reference gene primers was used to estimate how many nucleated cells each sample contained. Sequence reads were collapsed and filtered to measure the absolute abundance of every unique TCRbeta CDR3 rearrangement. For each sample, productive Simpson clonality was calculated by taking the square root of Simpson's diversity index across productive rearrangements. TCRdb took over this immuneACCESS table, retaining in-frame rearrangements with V and J assigned. Such tables are incomplete; in checked studies, under half of the missing clones stem from an unresolved V gene, and the remainder is unexplained. V and J calls and clone size are given by that table; D and trimming were obtained from the DNA. Present in this sample are 250,000 or so clones, around 87% of which were seen just once. The ten largest clones add up to roughly 1.6% of the sample.

The sequence was obtained from a woman between 40 and 50 years old who had recovered from COVID-19. The sample consisted of peripheral blood.

The CDR3 reads CASSYTGQGWGYTF. The sequence in DNA is TGTGCCAGCAGTTACACGGGACAGGGTTGGGGCTACACCTTC. The V gene is TRBV6-5 and the J gene is TRBJ1-2; TRBD1 agrees with 9 junctional bases. Ends trimmed: V by 2 bases, J by 8 bases; bases unmatched to a gene: 6. The CDR3 runs 14 amino acids, cysteine and phenylalanine included. Kept here is only the CDR3 DNA, which spans 42 bases and is read in frame from base 1. As encoded in the germline V gene, CDR1 is MNHEY while CDR2 is SVGAGI.